A selection of T cell receptor beta chains follows, all from one sample in a study of blood T cell repertoires in COVID-19. Assay used: immunoSEQ multiplex PCR; TCRdb lists only in-frame clones, some missing. The sample has about 81,000 clones; approximately 78% are singletons. The sequencing input was peripheral blood. The receptors shown here come from a human donor in a cohort sampled during active COVID-19. The CDR3 runs from the conserved cysteine through the conserved F or W. A D gene is named only where the DNA matches it firmly. Size values are once, few and many counts, or a class for expanded clones, and some rows have none.

V: TRBV5-4; D: TRBD1; J: TRBJ1-1; size: .; DNA: TGTGCCAGCAGCCAACCGGGACAGGGAAGGGTTGAAGCTTTCTTT; CDR3: CASSQPGQGRVEAFF
V: TRBV18; D: TRBD1; J: TRBJ2-7; size: .; DNA: TGTGCCAGCTCACCTCCCGGGACAGTGTACGAGCAGTACTTC; CDR3: CASSPPGTVYEQYF
V: TRBV7-9; D: TRBD1; J: TRBJ1-1; size: .; DNA: TGTGCCAGCAGCTTGGGTCGACAGGGCACTGAAGCTTTCTTT; CDR3: CASSLGRQGTEAFF
V: TRBV11-1; D: .; J: TRBJ1-1; size: .; DNA: TGTGCCAGCAGCCAGGTCGGGGGGACTGAAGCTTTCTTT; CDR3: CASSQVGGTEAFF
V: TRBV19; D: .; J: TRBJ1-4; size: few; DNA: TGTGCCAGTAGCTCCTCGGGGGGGCTTGGTGAAAAACTGTTTTTT; CDR3: CASSSSGGLGEKLFF
V: TRBV5-6; D: .; J: TRBJ1-2; size: few; DNA: TGTGCCAGCAGCTTGGGTACAGGGTTAGCTAACTATGGCTACACCTTC; CDR3: CASSLGTGLANYGYTF
V: TRBV19; D: .; J: TRBJ2-1; size: .; DNA: TGTGCCGCTGGGCAGGGGAGCTATGAGCAGTTCTTC; CDR3: CAAGQGSYEQFF
V: TRBV10-3; D: .; J: TRBJ2-7; size: .; DNA: TGTGCCATCAATCACCGGGACAAGTCCTACGAGCAGTACTTC; CDR3: CAINHRDKSYEQYF
V: TRBV19; D: .; J: TRBJ1-1; size: .; DNA: TGTGCCGTGGACTGGAACACTGAAGCTTTCTTT; CDR3: CAVDWNTEAFF
V: TRBV9; D: .; J: TRBJ2-2; size: .; DNA: TGTGCCAGCAGCCCGCGGGGTGCTGGCACCGGGGAGCTGTTTTTT; CDR3: CASSPRGAGTGELFF
V: TRBV14; D: .; J: TRBJ1-2; size: .; DNA: TGTGCCAGCAGCCAAGCACCGCGGGGTGGCTACACCTTC; CDR3: CASSQAPRGGYTF
V: TRBV30; D: .; J: TRBJ1-5; size: .; DNA: TGTGCCTGCTCCGGGACTGGTAATCAGCCCCAGCATTTT; CDR3: CACSGTGNQPQHF
V: TRBV4-2; D: .; J: TRBJ1-1; size: few; DNA: TGTGCCAGCAGCCAAGTGGCGGGCCGAACTGAAGCTTTCTTT; CDR3: CASSQVAGRTEAFF
V: TRBV14; D: TRBD1; J: TRBJ2-7; size: once; DNA: TGTGCCAGCAGCCACTACATCCTGCCAGGGACAGGGTATGGAGAGCAGTACTTC; CDR3: CASSHYILPGTGYGEQYF
V: TRBV29-1; D: TRBD2; J: TRBJ2-1; size: few; DNA: TGCAGCGTGGTAAAGCGGGGGACGCACAATGAGCAGTTCTTC; CDR3: CSVVKRGTHNEQFF
V: TRBV10-3; D: TRBD2; J: TRBJ2-1; size: .; DNA: TGTGCCATCTTAGCGGGGGCCTACAATGAGCAGTTCTTC; CDR3: CAILAGAYNEQFF